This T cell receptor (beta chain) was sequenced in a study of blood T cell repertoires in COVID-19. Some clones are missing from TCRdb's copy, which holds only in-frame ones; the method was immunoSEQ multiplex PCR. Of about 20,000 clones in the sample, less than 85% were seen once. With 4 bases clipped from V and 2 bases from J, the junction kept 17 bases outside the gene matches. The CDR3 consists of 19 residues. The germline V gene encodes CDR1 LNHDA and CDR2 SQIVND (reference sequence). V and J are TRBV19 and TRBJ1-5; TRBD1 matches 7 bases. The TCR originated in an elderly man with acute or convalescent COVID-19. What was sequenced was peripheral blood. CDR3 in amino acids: CASSRTNPRGEFGNQPQHF. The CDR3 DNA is TGTGCCAGTAGTAGAACCAACCCCAGGGGGGAGTTTGGCAATCAGCCCCAGCATTTT.